This entry lists 20 T cell receptor beta chains sequenced from one sample in a study of T-cell memory formation after mild COVID-19. TCRdb re-called the 5' RACE reads through MiXCR, storing one row per CDR3 protein. Among 100,000 to 150,000 distinct CDR3 sequences listed, around 15% were seen once. Sequencing used PBMCs or a T cell subset sorted from them (not recorded which). The receptors here all came from a man younger than 35 who had mild COVID-19 (a few samples of this study predate the infection). Cell type and time point are not known.

This clonotype was seen a handful of times. The chain couples TRBV5-1 to TRBJ2-5, with TRBD1 matching 8 bases. V shed 0 bases, J shed 5 bases, and the junction held 9 bases outside the gene matches. This CDR3 contains 16 residues. The germline CDR1 and CDR2 sequences are SGHRS and YFSETQ. The CDR3 loop reads CASSLVPQGARETQYF. Here the CDR3 DNA reads TGCGCCAGCAGCTTGGTCCCGCAGGGGGCGAGGGAGACCCAGTACTTC.

The V call is TRBV20-1, the J call TRBJ2-3; D remains ambiguous. V was cut by 6 bases and J by 0 bases, with 10 bases left in between. The germline V gene has CDR1 DFQATT and CDR2 SNEGSKA (reference sequence). The CDR3 extends over 13 amino acids. CDR3 coding DNA: TGCAGTGCCCTTGCGGAGAGCACAGATACGCAGTATTTT. Translation gives CSALAESTDTQYF.

The chain employs TRBV28 and TRBJ2-7, with TRBD2 identical over 7 bases. Trimming removed 6 bases from V and 8 bases from J; junction bases left unmatched: 10. This CDR3 spans 13 amino acids. Looked up from germline, CDR1 is MDHEN and CDR2 is SYDVKM. The CDR3 DNA reads as TGTGCCAGCAGCGCGGGAGCCCCAACGAAGCAGTACGTC. This sequence encodes CASSAGAPTKQYV.

J is TRBJ1-1 and V is TRBV4-3; D remains ambiguous. Trimming shortened V by 0 bases and J by 11 bases, and 16 bases separated the two germline ends. This CDR3 spans 14 amino acids. Germline CDR1 and CDR2: LGHNA and YSLEER. In nucleotides, the CDR3 is TGCGCCAGCAGCCAAGATGGAACCTCTTATGGGGCTTTCTTT. This sequence encodes CASSQDGTSYGAFF.

This clonotype came up a few times. The chain is built from TRBV29-1 and TRBJ1-4, with 10 positions matching TRBD1. This CDR3 has 15 residues. Per germline, CDR1 SQVTM and CDR2 ANQGSEA. V trimming: 7 bases; J trimming: 8 bases; junction bases outside the gene matches: 13. In DNA form, the CDR3 reads TGCAGCGCCGGCCGGGACAGGGGAGGATCGGAAAAACTGTTTTTT. It specifies CSAGRDRGGSEKLFF.

This rearrangement joins TRBV7-3 to TRBJ2-2, with TRBD1 as a possible D gene (5 bases). This CDR3 is 14 amino acids long. V was pared by 5 bases and J by 4 bases, with 11 bases between. Germline-derived CDR1 and CDR2 are SGHTA and FQGTGA. The CDR3 sequence is CASSQSDSTGELFF. In nucleotides, the CDR3 is TGTGCCAGCAGCCAATCCGACAGCACCGGGGAGCTGTTTTTT. Using reference TRBV7-3 and TRBJ2-2 for the parts outside the CDR3, the full variable domain is GAGVSQTPSNKVTEKGKYVELRCDPISGHTALYWYRQSLGQGPEFLIYFQGTGAADDSGLPNDRFFAVRPEGSVSTLKIQRTERGDSAVYLCASSQSDSTGELFFGEGSRLTVL.

The chain is built from TRBV7-9 and TRBJ2-1, with 8 bases that match TRBD2. This CDR3 is built from 16 residues. V lost 5 bases to trimming and J lost 0 bases; unmatched junction nucleotides: 6. CDR1 is SEHNR, CDR2 FQNEAQ, per germline (reference sequence). CDR3 loop: CASSLGGGISYNEQFF. DNA for the CDR3: TGTGCCAGCAGCCTAGGCGGGGGGATCTCCTACAATGAGCAGTTCTTC.

The chain carries TRBV11-1 and TRBJ2-3; TRBD2 is a possible D gene (6 bases). Germline V CDR1 and CDR2: SGHAT, FQDESV (reference sequence). The V gene lost 5 bases and the J gene lost 7 bases, with 16 bases spanning the gap. The CDR3 sequence is 14 residues long. The CDR3, as DNA: TGTGCCAGCAGCCAGACCGGGGGAGAAAATACGCAGTATTTT. It yields the protein CASSQTGGENTQYF.

V usage is TRBV7-2 and J usage is TRBJ2-3; tentatively, D is TRBD2 (6 bases). CDR3 length equals 16 residues. Trimming took off 1 base at V and 1 base at J, with 12 bases between the two ends. Germline CDR1 reads SGHTA; CDR2 reads FQGNSA. The CDR3 loop is CASSLVVSGGTDTQYF. CDR3 DNA: TGTGCCAGCAGCTTAGTTGTTAGCGGAGGCACAGATACGCAGTATTTT.

This clonotype has a handful of counts. This chain joins TRBV7-2 and TRBJ1-1; D call uncertain. CDR1 is SGHTA and CDR2 is FQGNSA in the germline V gene. V was shortened by 3 bases and J by 6 bases, with 11 bases between the two germline ends. This CDR3 has 13 residues. The CDR3 is CASSFSLGAEAFF. The DNA for the CDR3 is TGTGCCAGCAGCTTCTCACTCGGGGCTGAAGCTTTCTTT.

The chain joins TRBV6-1 to TRBJ2-5; TRBD2 aligns across 8 bases. There are 15 residues in the CDR3. After removal of 1 base from V and 4 bases from J, the junction contained 5 bases not matched to a gene. Germline CDR1 MNHNS, CDR2 SASEGT. Here the CDR3 reads CASSEGPGRGETQYF. The DNA for the CDR3 is TGTGCCAGCAGTGAAGGCCCCGGGAGGGGAGAGACCCAGTACTTC.

A few counts support this clonotype. The chain combines TRBV20-1 with TRBJ2-7; D possibly corresponds to TRBD2 (6 bases). Germline CDR1 is DFQATT and CDR2 is SNEGSKA (reference sequence). The CDR3 consists of 14 residues. CDR3 sequence reads: CSAREDGSSYEQYV. DNA of the CDR3: TGCAGTGCCAGAGAGGACGGGAGCTCCTACGAGCAGTACGTC.

This clonotype was observed a handful of times. CDR3 coding DNA: TGTGCCAGCTCACCGGTCTCGACAATGAACACTGAAGCTTTCTTT. Residues: CASSPVSTMNTEAFF. This rearrangement joins TRBV18 to TRBJ1-1; D gene uncertain. Germline V gene sequence: CDR1 KGHSH, CDR2 LQKENI. The CDR3 extends over 15 amino acids. The germline V and J ends were trimmed by 3 bases and 0 bases, with 11 bases remaining between them.

This chain connects TRBV28 to TRBJ2-7; TRBD2 is a possible D gene (6 bases). CDR1 and CDR2 from the germline V gene are MDHEN and SYDVKM. The V end was cut by 10 bases, the J end by 0 bases, with 16 bases between. This CDR3 is 14 amino acids long. The CDR3 region is CATTSRISSYEQYV. The DNA of the CDR3 is TGTGCCACCACTAGCCGAATTAGCTCCTACGAGCAGTACGTC.

This chain uses TRBV5-4 with TRBJ1-2, with no clear D. This CDR3 is built from 12 residues. The germline V gene encodes CDR1 SGHNT and CDR2 YYREEE (reference sequence). Trimming took off 0 bases at V and 2 bases at J, with 2 bases between the two ends. The chain's CDR3 is CASSLDNYGYTF. The CDR3, as DNA: TGTGCCAGCAGCTTGGACAACTATGGCTACACCTTC.

There are a few counts of this clonotype. V and J are TRBV7-3 and TRBJ2-7; no clear D. The V gene lost 2 bases and the J gene lost 2 bases, with 10 bases spanning the gap. The CDR3 contains 14 residues. The germline CDR1 and CDR2 sequences are SGHTA and FQGTGA. In DNA form, the CDR3 reads TGTGCCAGCAGCTTAGGTCCTAGAGCCTACGAGCAGTACTTC. Translation gives CASSLGPRAYEQYF.

This clonotype was picked up a small number of times. The gene calls are TRBV5-1 and TRBJ1-6, with a possible D match to TRBD1 (6 bases). Germline values: CDR1 SGHRS, CDR2 YFSETQ. The CDR3 runs 16 residues. Trimming left V 0 bases short and J 9 bases short, with 16 bases between. The CDR3 protein is CASSLGVGAGGSPLHF. The CDR3 DNA reads TGCGCCAGCAGCTTGGGTGTGGGGGCAGGAGGTTCACCCCTCCACTTT.

The chain recombines TRBV6-5 with TRBJ1-6, with TRBD1 as a possible D gene (6 bases). Germline V gene sequence: CDR1 MNHEY, CDR2 SVGAGI. Trimming pared 2 bases from V and 10 bases from J, leaving 15 bases between. The CDR3 has 15 residues. CDR3 coding DNA: TGTGCCAGCAGTTACGACCCCACAGGGAAATCACCCCTCCACTTT. This gives the protein CASSYDPTGKSPLHF.

This clonotype appeared a few times. This chain's CDR3 is CASSVGDYTDTQYF. CDR3 sequence (DNA): TGCGCCAGCAGCGTGGGGGACTACACAGATACGCAGTATTTT. The chain links TRBV5-1 to TRBJ2-3; TRBD2 agrees at 7 bases. CDR3 size: 14 residues. Germline CDR1 is SGHRS and CDR2 is YFSETQ. J gave up 2 bases and V 4 bases, and 4 bases lay outside the gene matches.

This sequence joins TRBV7-2 and TRBJ2-3; TRBD2 is a possible D gene (7 bases). The ends were cut back, 4 bases at V and 3 bases at J, with 17 bases in the middle. Germline V gives CDR1 SGHTA, CDR2 FQGNSA. The CDR3 consists of 16 residues. CDR3 in amino acids: CASSSPRGATTDTQYF. The CDR3 bases are TGTGCCAGCAGCTCTCCCCGGGGGGCTACAACAGATACGCAGTATTTT.